Following are 23 T cell receptor beta chains from one sample sequenced in a study of blood T cells in healthy people across ages. Alongside a J-beta primer mix, a sample-barcoded 5' primer served in a second PCR lasting roughly 7 to 11 cycles. TCRdb reprocessed the 5' RACE reads via MiXCR and lists one record per CDR3 protein. The sample has approximately 960,000 distinct CDR3 sequences; just under 30% are singletons. The same specimen was also included in a second study, on T cells of mothers and their children.

The sequencing sample was made of blood. Source of these receptors: a middle-aged woman in good health.

V is TRBV11-2 and J is TRBJ2-3, with 8 positions matching TRBD2. CDR1 is SGHAT, CDR2 FQNNGV, per germline. CDR3 size: 15 residues. V was clipped by 4 bases and J by 6 bases; unmatched bases: 9. The CDR3 coding sequence is TGTGCCAGCAGCTCCCTTACGCGGGAGGTGGATACGCAGTATTTT. Its protein is CASSSLTREVDTQYF.

This chain connects TRBV12-3 or TRBV12-4 to TRBJ1-1; 9 bases match TRBD1. Trimming took 6 bases from V and 3 from J; bases not matched to a gene: 8. The CDR3 runs to 15 residues. The chain's CDR3 is CASRIPGQGYTEAFF. The CDR3 bases are TGTGCCAGCAGGATACCGGGACAGGGATACACTGAAGCTTTCTTT.

Details on this clonotype: This may be a read error, as it is one base from a much larger clone. The chain has TRBV29-1 and TRBJ2-1, with 7 bases matching TRBD1. Germline loops: CDR1 SQVTM, CDR2 ANQGSEA. This CDR3 spans 15 amino acids. CDR3 DNA: TGCAGCGTCCCGTTCAGAGACAGGGCAGGGAATGCGCAGTTCTTC. Translating gives CSVPFRDRAGNAQFF.

This chain uses TRBV29-1 with TRBJ1-5; 10 nucleotides agree with TRBD1. V dropped 6 bases and J dropped 6; count of bases not matched to a gene: 5. The CDR3 sequence is 13 residues long. The germline V gene has CDR1 SQVTM and CDR2 ANQGSEA. In nucleotides, the CDR3 is TGCAGCGTGGGGACAGGGGATGGTCAGCCCCAGCATTTT. Translated, it gives CSVGTGDGQPQHF.

The chain is built from TRBV3-1 and TRBJ1-2; TRBD1 might be the D (6 bases). Germline CDR1 LGHDT, CDR2 YNNKEL (reference sequence). The CDR3 has 14 residues. Trimming cost V 3 bases and J 8 bases, with 16 bases left between them. CDR3 bases: TGTGCCAGCAGCCACATTCTACAGGGCGTCGGCTACACCTTC. Translation gives CASSHILQGVGYTF.

The chain carries TRBV7-2 and TRBJ2-5; 7 bases fit TRBD2. CDR1 and CDR2 from the germline V gene are SGHTA and FQGNSA. With 3 bases clipped from V and 7 bases from J, the junction kept 8 bases outside the gene matches. The CDR3 is made up of 14 amino acids. This CDR3 reads CASSFGGSQGTQYF. CDR3 coding DNA: TGTGCCAGCAGCTTCGGGGGGTCCCAGGGGACCCAGTACTTC.

V gene TRBV24-1 combines with J gene TRBJ2-3, with TRBD2 identical over 11 bases. CDR1 is KGHDR and CDR2 is SFDVKD in the germline V gene. The CDR3 is 19 residues long. V dropped 4 bases and J dropped 2; count of bases not matched to a gene: 13. The CDR3 DNA follows: TGTGCCACCAGTGACCCCTCTCTCACTAGCGGGAGAACCACAGATACGCAGTATTTT. Translating it yields CATSDPSLTSGRTTDTQYF.

The table lists this clonotype with a few counts. This chain joins TRBV6-1 and TRBJ1-4; 7 bases map to TRBD1. The CDR3 sequence is 16 residues long. Per the germline V gene, CDR1 is MNHNS and CDR2 is SASEGT. The V gene end was trimmed by 4 bases and the J gene end by 8 bases; junction bases not matched to a gene: 13. Here the CDR3 DNA reads TGTGCCAGCAGTGCTCTAAAGGGGGCGACGACCGAAAAACTGTTTTTT. This encodes CASSALKGATTEKLFF.

This clonotype occurred many times. The genes are TRBV21-1 and TRBJ2-7; no check of the table's D call, TRBD2, against the DNA was made. TRBV21-1 is shown as a pseudogene. This CDR3 spans 13 amino acids. The DNA for the CDR3 is TGTGCCAGCAGCAAACTAGCGCTACGGGAGCAGTACTTC. This encodes CASSKLALREQYF.

A remark on this clonotype: This sequence may be a read error, since a much larger clone differs from it by one base. This chain connects TRBV5-5 to TRBJ2-1; D perhaps matches TRBD2 (6 bases). The germline V gene encodes CDR1 SGHKS and CDR2 YYEKEE (reference sequence). The CDR3 covers 13 residues. The CDR3 sequence: CAGSPGGYNEQFF. The CDR3 bases are TGTGCCGGCAGTCCCGGGGGCTACAATGAGCAGTTCTTC. Variable domain in full (rest from reference TRBV5-5 and TRBJ2-1): DAGVTQSPTHLIKTRGQQVTLRCSPISGHKSVSWYQQVLGQGPQFIFQYYEKEERGRGNFPDRFSARQFPNYSSELNVNALLLGDSALYLCAGSPGGYNEQFFGPGTRLTVL.

J is TRBJ2-1 and V is TRBV7-6; D possibly corresponds to TRBD1 (6 bases). This CDR3 spans 17 amino acids. V was clipped by 4 bases and J by 4 bases, with 20 bases between them. From germline, CDR1 is SGHVS and CDR2 FNYEAQ. The CDR3 here is CASSYETPGHLYNEQFF. The CDR3, as DNA: TGTGCCAGCAGCTACGAGACCCCGGGACACCTATACAATGAGCAGTTCTTC.

The chain employs TRBV7-9 and TRBJ2-3; weak D call: TRBD1 (6 bases). V was trimmed by 5 bases and J by 4 bases, leaving 25 bases between them. The CDR3 spans 18 residues. The V gene's germline CDR1 is SEHNR and CDR2 FQNEAQ (reference sequence). The CDR3, as DNA: TGTGCCAGCAGCCCAGTCGAGGCCCAGGGGTCTTACCCAGATACGCAGTATTTT. Translated: CASSPVEAQGSYPDTQYF. The whole variable domain, remainder taken from reference TRBV7-9 and TRBJ2-3, is DTGVSQNPRHKITKRGQNVTFRCDPISEHNRLYWYRQTLGQGPEFLTYFQNEAQLEKSRLLSDRFSAERPKGSFSTLEIQRTEQGDSAMYLCASSPVEAQGSYPDTQYFGPGTRLTVL.

The count of this clonotype is one. A read error may be the cause here, since a much bigger clone is one base away. The chain carries TRBV7-2 and TRBJ2-5; a possible D gene is TRBD1 (5 bases). The CDR3 totals 13 residues. CDR1 is SGHTA and CDR2 is FQGNSA in the germline V gene. V was clipped by 1 base and J by 7 bases, with 10 bases between them. In DNA form, the CDR3 reads TGTGCCAGCAGCTTAGACAGGTGGGGGACCCAGTACTTC. The encoded protein is CASSLDRWGTQYF.

This clonotype was observed many times. The CDR3 protein is CASSLTGQGGFF. The CDR3 coding sequence is TGTGCCAGCAGCCTAACCGGACAGGGGGGGTTCTTC. This chain joins TRBV28 and TRBJ2-1, with 10 positions matching TRBD1. V gave up 6 bases and J gave up 15 bases; unmatched junction bases: 8. Germline V gives CDR1 MDHEN, CDR2 SYDVKM. This CDR3 is built from 12 residues.

This clonotype was found a few times. This chain connects TRBV7-8 to TRBJ2-1; D call uncertain. CDR3 length: 17 residues. The V and J ends lost 9 bases and 5 bases respectively, with 26 bases between them. Germline V lookup: CDR1 SGHVS, CDR2 FQNEAQ. The CDR3 protein is CASKPKGSDLINNEQFF. CDR3 bases: TGTGCCAGTAAGCCCAAGGGTTCTGACCTTATTAACAATGAGCAGTTCTTC.

The V and J genes are TRBV14 and TRBJ2-5; D perhaps matches TRBD2 (5 bases). The DNA end favors TRBJ2-7, so the J call may be wrong. The germline V gene encodes CDR1 SGHDN and CDR2 FVKESK. CDR3 length equals 13 residues. This chain's CDR3 is CASSRRVRNEQYF. The CDR3 DNA reads as TGTGCCAGCAGCCGGCGGGTCCGTAACGAGCAGTACTTC.

In its sample, this clonotype was seen many times. This chain links TRBV28 with TRBJ2-5; D is unclear. V shed 6 bases and J shed 2 bases, with 10 bases lying between them. The CDR3 loop spans 13 amino acids. Germline CDR1 MDHEN, CDR2 SYDVKM. The CDR3 DNA sequence: TGTGCCAGCAGCCAGGCAGCTCAAGAGACCCAGTACTTC. Its protein is CASSQAAQETQYF.

This clonotype was detected ten times or more. This chain uses TRBV12-3 or TRBV12-4 with TRBJ2-5, with unresolved D. Trimming pared 10 bases from V and 2 bases from J, leaving 14 bases between. The CDR3 runs to 13 residues. The DNA of the CDR3 is TGTGCCACCTCACTCACTAATCAAGAGACCCAGTACTTC. It translates to CATSLTNQETQYF.

This clonotype appeared many times. The rearrangement links TRBV20-1 to TRBJ1-2; 9 positions agree with TRBD1. CDR1 is DFQATT, CDR2 SNEGSKA, per germline (reference sequence). With V trimmed by 4 bases and J by 2 bases, 5 bases remained unmatched. The CDR3 length is 14 residues. The DNA for the CDR3 is TGCAGTGCTAACAAAGGACAGGGGAACTATGGCTACACCTTC. Translating gives CSANKGQGNYGYTF.

This clonotype was observed at least ten times. V gene TRBV7-9 combines with J gene TRBJ2-7, with D perhaps TRBD1 (6 bases). CDR1 and CDR2 from the germline V gene are SEHNR and FQNEAQ (reference sequence). The CDR3 loop spans 15 amino acids. The V end lost 4 bases, the J end lost 6 bases, and 19 bases lay between the germline ends. CDR3 in amino acids: CASSSSGRGEGEQYF. CDR3 DNA sequence: TGTGCCAGCAGCTCCTCGGGCAGGGGCGAAGGCGAGCAGTACTTC.

This clonotype was detected ten times or more. The V call is TRBV28, the J call TRBJ2-7; D gene ambiguous. Per the germline V gene, CDR1 is MDHEN and CDR2 is SYDVKM. V was clipped by 4 bases and J by 5 bases, with 18 bases between them. The length of the CDR3 is 15 residues. Here the CDR3 reads CASSSTAPTWNEQYF. The CDR3 DNA reads TGTGCCAGCAGTTCCACGGCACCCACTTGGAACGAGCAGTACTTC.

The CDR3 loop reads CATSDLGHLFF. The CDR3 bases are TGTGCCACCAGTGATTTAGGCCACCTTTTCTTT. V usage is TRBV24-1 and J usage is TRBJ1-1; the D is unclear. Per the germline V gene, CDR1 is KGHDR and CDR2 is SFDVKD. The CDR3 spans 11 residues. V was pared by 1 base and J by 13 bases, with 9 bases between.

This clonotype was detected only a few times. An end of the junction does not agree with germline; a read error may underlie this. The CDR3 loop reads CAGSLMGQGPLNYGYTF. The CDR3 DNA reads TGTGCCGGCAGCTTAATGGGGCAGGGGCCCCTTAACTATGGCTACACCTTC. The chain joins TRBV7-3 to TRBJ1-2; D is perhaps TRBD1 (6 bases). Germline CDR1 and CDR2: SGHTA and FQGTGA. This CDR3 region has 17 residues.